These 4 T cell receptor beta chains originate from one sample sequenced in a study of blood T cell repertoires in COVID-19. The method was immunoSEQ multiplex PCR; TCRdb's version includes in-frame clones alone and lacks a portion of them. The sample has about 220,000 clones, approximately 83% seen once. Material: PBMCs or T cells enriched from blood (not recorded which). The receptor source for this set is a woman aged 55-69 years who had recovered from COVID-19.

The V call is TRBV12-5, the J call TRBJ2-1, with a possible D match to TRBD2 (5 bases). Trimming removed 11 bases at V and 7 bases at J, with 15 bases between. Germline V gene sequence: CDR1 LGHNT, CDR2 FRNRAP. The CDR3 has 12 residues. The DNA for the CDR3 is TGTGCTGTCTCGGGGTCAGAGAATGAGCAGTTCTTC. Residues: CAVSGSENEQFF.

The chain couples TRBV3-1 (or the pseudogene TRBV3-2) to TRBJ1-1, with 8 bases identical to TRBD1. The ends lost 2 bases at V and 3 bases at J; junction bases unmatched: 2. CDR3 length equals 14 residues. Per the germline V gene, CDR1 is LGHDT and CDR2 is YNNKEL (reference sequence). For the CDR3, the DNA is TGTGCCAGCAGCCAACTGACAGGGGACACTGAAGCTTTCTTT. Its protein product is CASSQLTGDTEAFF.

The rearrangement joins TRBV18 to TRBJ1-3; no clear D gene. Trimming took off 7 bases at V and 4 bases at J, with 8 bases between the two ends. There are 12 residues in the CDR3. Germline CDR1 is KGHSH and CDR2 is LQKENI. CDR3 in amino acids: CASFQAGNTIYF. CDR3 coding DNA: TGTGCCAGCTTTCAAGCGGGAAACACCATATATTTT.

V gene TRBV7-3 combines with J gene TRBJ1-1, with a possible D match to TRBD1 (5 bases). In germline, CDR1 is SGHTA, CDR2 FQGTGA. This CDR3 has 17 amino acids. V dropped 0 bases and J dropped 5 bases, with 19 bases sitting between them. The CDR3 reads CASSLTLLGGTVTEAFF. CDR3 DNA: TGTGCCAGCAGCTTAACCCTCCTCGGGGGTACGGTTACTGAAGCTTTCTTT.